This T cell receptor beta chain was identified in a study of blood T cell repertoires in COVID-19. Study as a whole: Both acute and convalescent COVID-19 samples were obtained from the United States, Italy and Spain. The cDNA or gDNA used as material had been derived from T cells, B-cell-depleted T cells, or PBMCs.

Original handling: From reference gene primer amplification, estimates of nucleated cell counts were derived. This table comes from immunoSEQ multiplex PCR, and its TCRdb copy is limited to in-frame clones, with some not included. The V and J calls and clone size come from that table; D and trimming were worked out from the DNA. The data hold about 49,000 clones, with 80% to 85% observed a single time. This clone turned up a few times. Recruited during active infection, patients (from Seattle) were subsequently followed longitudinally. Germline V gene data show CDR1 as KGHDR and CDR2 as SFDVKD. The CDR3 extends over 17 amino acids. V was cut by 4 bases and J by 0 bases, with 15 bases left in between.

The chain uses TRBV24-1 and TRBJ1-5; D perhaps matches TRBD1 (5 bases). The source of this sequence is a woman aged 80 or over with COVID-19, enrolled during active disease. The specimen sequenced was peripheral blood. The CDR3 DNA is TGTGCCACCAGTGACCCTGGGAGGGGAGGTAGCAATCAGCCCCAGCATTTT. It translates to CATSDPGRGGSNQPQHF.